This TCR beta chain was recorded in a study of STAT5B mutations in CD4+ large granular lymphocyte leukemia. Study-wide results and limits: Higher CD4+ than CD8+ T-LGLL clonality might reflect small sample size.

Some clones are missing from TCRdb's copy, which holds only in-frame ones; the method was immunoSEQ multiplex PCR. The table includes tens of thousands of clones, roughly 76% detected once. On this clone: Its cognate antigen is unknown.

V was cut by 7 bases and J by 0 bases, with 14 bases left in between. The CDR3 runs 14 residues. Germline V gives CDR1 SGHRS, CDR2 YFSETQ. Sequencing input: CD4+ T cells from blood buffy coats. The TCR comes from a human donor in good health. This chain connects TRBV5-1 to TRBJ2-7; D possibly corresponds to TRBD2 (5 bases). Here the CDR3 reads CASPSGSHSYEQYF. The DNA of the CDR3 is TGCGCCAGCCCCAGCGGCAGCCACTCCTACGAGCAGTACTTC.